This T cell receptor (beta chain) was sequenced in a study of blood T cell repertoires in COVID-19. TCRdb's copy holds only in-frame clones and misses some; the assay was immunoSEQ multiplex PCR. In the table there are roughly 14,000 clones, roughly 86% of which are singletons. The CDR3 extends over 14 amino acids. The junction had 8 bases not matched to a gene; V was cut back by 8 bases and J by 5 bases. Per germline, CDR1 LNHDA and CDR2 SQIVND (reference sequence). The gene calls are TRBV19 and TRBJ2-3; TRBD1 agrees at 9 bases. This receptor was identified in a human donor in a cohort sampled during active COVID-19. The specimen sequenced was peripheral blood. This CDR3 is CASLDRGLGDTQYF. The CDR3 DNA follows: TGTGCCAGTTTGGACAGGGGTTTAGGAGATACGCAGTATTTT.